The source of this T cell receptor (beta chain) is a study of blood T cell repertoires in COVID-19. At the level of the study: There were acute and convalescent COVID-19 samples, and they came from the United States, Italy and Spain. Sample material is recorded as cDNA or gDNA derived from T cells, B-cell-depleted T cells, or PBMCs.

Per the original methods: Amplification from reference gene primers served as the basis for estimated nucleated cell counts. Profiled with immunoSEQ multiplex PCR; TCRdb holds only in-frame clones, not every one. V and J calls plus clone size are reproduced from that table; the DNA served to infer D and trimming. The sample has approximately 170,000 clones, 65% to 90% seen once. CDR3 length: 17 amino acids. The germline V gene has CDR1 SGHTA and CDR2 FQGTGA. V shed 2 bases and J shed 5 bases, with 19 bases lying between them. This chain links TRBV7-3 with TRBJ2-4, with a tentative D call TRBD2 (6 bases). The sequenced sample was peripheral blood. The sequence was obtained from a man aged 50 to 60 with active or convalescent COVID-19. The chain's CDR3 is CASSLWPVGGAENIQYF. The CDR3 nucleotides read TGTGCCAGCAGCTTATGGCCCGTCGGGGGTGCGGAAAACATTCAGTACTTC.